Following are 5 T cell receptor beta chains from one sample sequenced in a study of control samples from healthy donors and cancer patients. Measured with immunoSEQ multiplex PCR; TCRdb has only the in-frame clones, and not every one. Of some 410,000 clones detected, around 90% appear once; the ten largest clones hold 5.5% to 8%. The sequenced sample consisted of PBMCs. These receptors were collected from a man aged 35-49 years with head and neck cancer.

This chain uses TRBV3-1 (or the pseudogene TRBV3-2) with TRBJ1-2; 8 nucleotides line up with TRBD1. This CDR3 region has 16 residues. V was clipped by 1 base and J by 6 bases; unmatched bases: 10. Germline-derived CDR1 and CDR2 are LGHDT and YNNKEL (reference sequence). Written as DNA, the CDR3 is TGTGCCAGCAGCCAAGCAGCGACAGGGGTTATGGATGGCTACACCTTC. As protein: CASSQAATGVMDGYTF.

This rearrangement joins TRBV28 to TRBJ1-2; TRBD1 matches 8 bases. The CDR3 has 13 residues. The V gene's germline CDR1 is MDHEN and CDR2 SYDVKM. Unmatched junction bases numbered 7, after V lost 8 bases and J lost 5 bases. DNA of the CDR3: TGTGCCAGCCAAGCGGGACAGGCATATGGCTACACCTTC. It yields the protein CASQAGQAYGYTF.

The rearrangement uses TRBV11-3 and TRBJ1-1, with a tentative D call TRBD1 (6 bases). Germline CDR1 and CDR2: SGHNT and YENEEA. Trimming took 0 bases from V and 4 from J, leaving 9 bases between them. The CDR3 has 14 residues. CDR3 region: CASSLEAGATEAFF. As DNA, the CDR3 is TGTGCCAGCAGCTTAGAGGCGGGGGCCACTGAAGCTTTCTTT.

This chain links TRBV28 with TRBJ1-4; D is undetermined. Germline V gene lookup returns CDR1 MDHEN and CDR2 SYDVKM. This CDR3 has 13 residues. V shed 4 bases and J shed 8 bases, with 11 bases lying between them. CDR3 amino acids: CASSSPGREKLFF. The DNA for the CDR3 is TGTGCCAGCAGTTCTCCGGGCCGGGAAAAACTGTTTTTT.

The rearrangement uses TRBV5-1 and TRBJ2-7; possible D gene TRBD2, 6 bases. Germline V gives CDR1 SGHRS, CDR2 YFSETQ. This CDR3 spans 15 amino acids. V was clipped by 2 bases and J by 4 bases, with 16 bases between them. As DNA, the CDR3 is TGCGCCAGCAGCTTAGAAGGGGACTCTAATTACGAGCAGTACTTC. As protein: CASSLEGDSNYEQYF.